Reported below is one T cell receptor (beta chain). Antigen: not known. The input for each TCR library was about 3.5 ug of total RNA. TCRdb processed the 5' RACE reads again and assigns one entry to each CDR3 protein, with no DNA. The sample's table shows over 200,000 distinct CDR3 sequences. CDR3 length equals 15 residues. Germline CDR1 is LGHNA and CDR2 is YNFKEQ. The entry originates in a study of monozygotic twins with inflammatory bowel disease. Study-wide findings and caveats: Reduced clonotype sharing with other individuals was observed in IBD patients relative to healthy twins, especially with disease activity. The results supported no single strong signal or clonotype associated with IBD.

This chain links TRBV4-2 with TRBJ1-2; TCRdb lists TRBD1, though no DNA is available to test this call. Input material: blood. The origin of this receptor is a human donor with ulcerative colitis or Crohn's disease, or a healthy co-twin of an affected twin (not recorded which). CDR3 sequence: CASSQGTGANYGYTF.